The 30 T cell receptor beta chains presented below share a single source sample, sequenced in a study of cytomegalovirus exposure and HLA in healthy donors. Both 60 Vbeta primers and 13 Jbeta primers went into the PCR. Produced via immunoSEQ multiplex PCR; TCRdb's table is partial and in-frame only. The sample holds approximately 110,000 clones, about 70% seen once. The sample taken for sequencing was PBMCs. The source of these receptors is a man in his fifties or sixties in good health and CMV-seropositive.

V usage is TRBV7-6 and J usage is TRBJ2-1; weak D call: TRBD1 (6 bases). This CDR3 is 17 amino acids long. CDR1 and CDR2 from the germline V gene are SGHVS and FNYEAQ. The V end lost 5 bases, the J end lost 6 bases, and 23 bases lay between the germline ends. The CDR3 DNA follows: TGTGCCAGCAGCCATCAAGTTACAGGGCCCCTTGGCAATGAGCAGTTCTTC. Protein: CASSHQVTGPLGNEQFF.

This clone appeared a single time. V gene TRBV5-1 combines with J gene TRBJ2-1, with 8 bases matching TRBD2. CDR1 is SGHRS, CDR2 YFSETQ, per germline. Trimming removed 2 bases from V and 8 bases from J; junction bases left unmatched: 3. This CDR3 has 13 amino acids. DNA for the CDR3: TGCGCCAGCAGCTTCGGGAGGGCATATGAGCAGTTCTTC. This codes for CASSFGRAYEQFF. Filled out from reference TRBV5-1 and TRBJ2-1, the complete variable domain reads KAGVTQTPRYLIKTRGQQVTLSCSPISGHRSVSWYQQTPGQGLQFLFEYFSETQRNKGNFPGRFSGRQFSNSRSEMNVSTLELGDSALYLCASSFGRAYEQFFGPGTRLTVL.

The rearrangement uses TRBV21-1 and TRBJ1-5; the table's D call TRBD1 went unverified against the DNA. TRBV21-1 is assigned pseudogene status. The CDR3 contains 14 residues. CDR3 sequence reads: CASSGQGSNQPQHF. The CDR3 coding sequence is TGTGCCAGTTCGGGACAGGGGAGCAATCAGCCCCAGCATTTT.

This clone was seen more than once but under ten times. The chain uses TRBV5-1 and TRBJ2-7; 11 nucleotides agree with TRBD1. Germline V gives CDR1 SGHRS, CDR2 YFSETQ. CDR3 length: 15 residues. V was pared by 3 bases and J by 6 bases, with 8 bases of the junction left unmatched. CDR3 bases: TGCGCCAGCAGCTCCTACCCCGGGACAGGGGGCGAGCAGTACTTC. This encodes CASSSYPGTGGEQYF.

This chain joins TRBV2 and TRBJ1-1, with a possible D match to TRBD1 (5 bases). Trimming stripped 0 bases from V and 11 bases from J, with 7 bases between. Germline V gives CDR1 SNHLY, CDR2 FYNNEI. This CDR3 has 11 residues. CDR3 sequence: CASSEAGGAFF. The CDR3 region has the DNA TGTGCCAGCAGTGAAGCCGGGGGGGCTTTCTTT.

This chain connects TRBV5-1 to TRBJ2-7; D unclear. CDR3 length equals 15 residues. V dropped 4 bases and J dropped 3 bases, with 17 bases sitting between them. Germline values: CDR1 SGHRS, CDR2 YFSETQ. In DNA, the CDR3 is TGCGCCAGCAGCCCAGAGGCTTTTAGAGACTACGAGCAGTACTTC. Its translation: CASSPEAFRDYEQYF.

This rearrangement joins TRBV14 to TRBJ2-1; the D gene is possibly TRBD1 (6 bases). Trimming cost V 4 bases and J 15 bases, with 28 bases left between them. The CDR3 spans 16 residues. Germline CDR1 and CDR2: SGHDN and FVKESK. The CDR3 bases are TGTGCCAGCAGCCCGACAGGCGTTCTTCTTAGTTCCTACGCGTTCTTC. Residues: CASSPTGVLLSSYAFF.

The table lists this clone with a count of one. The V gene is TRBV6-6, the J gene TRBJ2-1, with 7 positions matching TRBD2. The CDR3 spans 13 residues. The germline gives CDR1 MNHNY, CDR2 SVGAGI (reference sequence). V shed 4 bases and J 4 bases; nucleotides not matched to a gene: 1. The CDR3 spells CASSFGGYNEQFF. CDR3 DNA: TGTGCCAGCAGTTTCGGGGGGTACAATGAGCAGTTCTTC.

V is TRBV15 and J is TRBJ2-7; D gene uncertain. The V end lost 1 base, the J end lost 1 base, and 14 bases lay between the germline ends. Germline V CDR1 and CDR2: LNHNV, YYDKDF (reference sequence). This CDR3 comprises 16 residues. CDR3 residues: CATSRGLQRTSYEQYF. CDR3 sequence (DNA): TGTGCCACCAGCAGAGGGTTACAGAGAACTTCCTACGAGCAGTACTTC.

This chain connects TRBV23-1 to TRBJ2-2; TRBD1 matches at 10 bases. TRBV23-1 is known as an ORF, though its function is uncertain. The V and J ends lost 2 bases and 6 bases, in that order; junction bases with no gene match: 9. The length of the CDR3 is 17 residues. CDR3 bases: TGCGCCAGCAGTCAACTCTGTAGGGGACAGGGGTCCGGGGAGCTGTTTTTT. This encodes CASSQLCRGQGSGELFF.

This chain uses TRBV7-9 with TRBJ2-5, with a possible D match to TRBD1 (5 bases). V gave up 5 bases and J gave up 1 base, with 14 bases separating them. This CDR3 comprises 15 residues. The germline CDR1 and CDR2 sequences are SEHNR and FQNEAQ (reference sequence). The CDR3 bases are TGTGCCAGCAGCAGGAAAGGGGCACCCCAAGAGACCCAGTACTTC. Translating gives CASSRKGAPQETQYF. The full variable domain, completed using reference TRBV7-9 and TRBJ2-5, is DTGVSQNPRHKITKRGQNVTFRCDPISEHNRLYWYRQTLGQGPEFLTYFQNEAQLEKSRLLSDRFSAERPKGSFSTLEIQRTEQGDSAMYLCASSRKGAPQETQYFGPGTRLLVL.

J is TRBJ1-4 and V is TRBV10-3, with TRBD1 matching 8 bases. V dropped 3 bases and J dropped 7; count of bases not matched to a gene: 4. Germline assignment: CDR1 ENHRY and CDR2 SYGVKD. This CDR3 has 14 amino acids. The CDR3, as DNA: TGTGCCATCAGTGAAAACAGGGGGATTGAAAAACTGTTTTTT. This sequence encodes CAISENRGIEKLFF.

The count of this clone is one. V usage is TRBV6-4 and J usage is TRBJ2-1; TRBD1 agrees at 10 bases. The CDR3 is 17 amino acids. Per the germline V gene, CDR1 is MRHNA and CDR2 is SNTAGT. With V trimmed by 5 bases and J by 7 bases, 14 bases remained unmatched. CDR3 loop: CASSPFRGGTGVNEQFF. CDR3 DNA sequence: TGTGCCAGCAGTCCTTTCCGGGGGGGGACAGGGGTGAATGAGCAGTTCTTC.

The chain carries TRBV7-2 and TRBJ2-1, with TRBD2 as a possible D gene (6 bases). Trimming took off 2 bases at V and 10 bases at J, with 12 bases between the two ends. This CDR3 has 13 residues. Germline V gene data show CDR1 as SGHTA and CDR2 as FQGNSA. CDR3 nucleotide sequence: TGTGCCAGCAGCTTATACGCCGGGAGCGAGCAGTTCTTC. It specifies CASSLYAGSEQFF.

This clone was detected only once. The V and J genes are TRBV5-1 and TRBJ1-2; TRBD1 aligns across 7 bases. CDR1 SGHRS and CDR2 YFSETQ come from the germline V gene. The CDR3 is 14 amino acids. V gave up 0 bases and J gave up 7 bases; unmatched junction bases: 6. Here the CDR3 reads CASSLAGGEGGYTF. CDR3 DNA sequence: TGCGCCAGCAGCTTGGCAGGGGGAGAGGGTGGCTACACCTTC.

CDR3 protein: CASRRGQGADEKLFF. The DNA for the CDR3 is TGTGCCAGCAGACGCGGACAGGGGGCGGATGAAAAACTGTTTTTT. This chain joins TRBV27 and TRBJ1-4; 11 bases match TRBD1. CDR1 and CDR2 (germline): MNHEY, SMNVEV (reference sequence). The CDR3 is made up of 15 amino acids. V was clipped by 6 bases and J by 6 bases; unmatched bases: 6.

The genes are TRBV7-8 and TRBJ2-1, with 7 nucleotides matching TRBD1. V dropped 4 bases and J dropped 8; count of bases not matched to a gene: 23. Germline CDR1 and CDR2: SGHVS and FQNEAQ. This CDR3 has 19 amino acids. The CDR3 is CASSSLKGRGQLSPYEQFF. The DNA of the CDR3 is TGTGCCAGCAGCTCCCTCAAGGGAAGGGGACAGCTAAGCCCCTATGAGCAGTTCTTC. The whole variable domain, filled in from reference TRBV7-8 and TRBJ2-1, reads GAGVSQSPRYKVAKRGQDVALRCDPISGHVSLFWYQQALGQGPEFLTYFQNEAQLDKSGLPSDRFFAERPEGSVSTLKIQRTQQEDSAVYLCASSSLKGRGQLSPYEQFFGPGTRLTVL.

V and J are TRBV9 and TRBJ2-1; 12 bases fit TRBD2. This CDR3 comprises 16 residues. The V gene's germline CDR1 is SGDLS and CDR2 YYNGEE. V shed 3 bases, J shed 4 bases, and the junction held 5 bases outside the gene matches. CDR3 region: CASSGLTSGGYNEQFF. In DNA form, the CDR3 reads TGTGCCAGCAGCGGTTTGACTAGCGGGGGATACAATGAGCAGTTCTTC.

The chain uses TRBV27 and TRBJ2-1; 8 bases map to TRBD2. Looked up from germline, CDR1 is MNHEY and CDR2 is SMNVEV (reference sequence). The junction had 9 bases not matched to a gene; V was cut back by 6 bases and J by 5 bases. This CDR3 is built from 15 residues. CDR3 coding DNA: TGTGCCAGCAGGTATTTTAGCGGGACAAACAATGAGCAGTTCTTC. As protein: CASRYFSGTNNEQFF.

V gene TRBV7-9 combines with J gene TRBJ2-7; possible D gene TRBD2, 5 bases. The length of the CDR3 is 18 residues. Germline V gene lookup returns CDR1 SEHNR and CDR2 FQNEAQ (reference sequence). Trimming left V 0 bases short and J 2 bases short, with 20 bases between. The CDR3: CASSLAKSARDPTYEQYF. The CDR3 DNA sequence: TGTGCCAGCAGCTTAGCGAAGTCGGCTCGGGATCCTACCTACGAGCAGTACTTC.

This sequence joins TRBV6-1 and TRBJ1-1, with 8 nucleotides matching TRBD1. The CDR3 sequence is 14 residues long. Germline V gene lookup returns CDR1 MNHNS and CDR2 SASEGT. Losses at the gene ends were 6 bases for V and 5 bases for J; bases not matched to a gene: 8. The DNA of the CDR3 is TGTGCCAGCAGAGACAGGGGCCTTCAAACTGAAGCTTTCTTT. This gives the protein CASRDRGLQTEAFF.

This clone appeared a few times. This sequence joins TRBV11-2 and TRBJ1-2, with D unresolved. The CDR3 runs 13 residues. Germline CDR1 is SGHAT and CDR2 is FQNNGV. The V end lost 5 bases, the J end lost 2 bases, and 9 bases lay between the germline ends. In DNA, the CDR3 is TGTGCCAGCAGCCCCGGGTTGAACTATGGCTACACCTTC. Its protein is CASSPGLNYGYTF.

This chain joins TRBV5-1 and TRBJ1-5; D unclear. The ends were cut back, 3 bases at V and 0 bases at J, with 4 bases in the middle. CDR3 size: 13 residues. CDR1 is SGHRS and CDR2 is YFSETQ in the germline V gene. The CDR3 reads CASSSGSNQPQHF. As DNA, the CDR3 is TGCGCCAGCAGCTCCGGTAGCAATCAGCCCCAGCATTTT.

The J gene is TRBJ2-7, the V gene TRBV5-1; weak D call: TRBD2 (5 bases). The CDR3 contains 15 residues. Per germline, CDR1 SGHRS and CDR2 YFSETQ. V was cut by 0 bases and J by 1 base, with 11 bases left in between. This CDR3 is CASSLGPGISYEQYF. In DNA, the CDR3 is TGCGCCAGCAGCTTGGGTCCGGGGATTTCCTACGAGCAGTACTTC. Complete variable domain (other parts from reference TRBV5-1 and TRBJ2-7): KAGVTQTPRYLIKTRGQQVTLSCSPISGHRSVSWYQQTPGQGLQFLFEYFSETQRNKGNFPGRFSGRQFSNSRSEMNVSTLELGDSALYLCASSLGPGISYEQYFGPGTRLTVT.

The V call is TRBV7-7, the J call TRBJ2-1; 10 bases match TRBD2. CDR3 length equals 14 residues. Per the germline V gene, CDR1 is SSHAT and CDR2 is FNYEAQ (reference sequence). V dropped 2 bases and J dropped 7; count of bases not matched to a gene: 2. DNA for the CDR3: TGTGCCAGCAGCTTAACTAGCGGGGTAAATGAGCAGTTCTTC. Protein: CASSLTSGVNEQFF.

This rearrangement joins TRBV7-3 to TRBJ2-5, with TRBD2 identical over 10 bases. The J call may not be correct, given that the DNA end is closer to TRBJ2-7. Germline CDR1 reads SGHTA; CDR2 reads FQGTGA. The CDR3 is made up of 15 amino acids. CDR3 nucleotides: TGTGCCAGCAGCTTAACAGCTAGCGGGGGAAGCGAGCAGTACTTC. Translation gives CASSLTASGGSEQYF.

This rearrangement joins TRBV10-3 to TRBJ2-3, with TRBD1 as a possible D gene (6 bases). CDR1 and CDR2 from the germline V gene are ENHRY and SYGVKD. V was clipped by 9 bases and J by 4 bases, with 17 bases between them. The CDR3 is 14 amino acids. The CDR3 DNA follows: TGTGCCATGGCGATTGCAGGGGTCCCAGATACGCAGTATTTT. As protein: CAMAIAGVPDTQYF.

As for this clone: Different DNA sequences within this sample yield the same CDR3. The CDR3 loop reads CASSQDGGGGEQYF. In DNA form, the CDR3 reads TGCGCCAGCAGCCAAGATGGGGGTGGGGGGGAGCAGTACTTC. The chain recombines TRBV4-1 with TRBJ2-7; the D gene is possibly TRBD2 (6 bases). V lost 0 bases, J lost 7 bases, and 13 bases lay in between. CDR1 MGHRA and CDR2 YSYEKL come from the germline V gene. The CDR3 loop spans 14 amino acids.

The CDR3 is CASSTGLAGWSSYNEQFF. CDR3 nucleotides: TGTGCCAGCAGCACCGGACTAGCGGGGTGGAGCTCCTACAATGAGCAGTTCTTC. The chain is built from TRBV5-6 and TRBJ2-1, with 12 bases identical to TRBD2. The CDR3 has 18 amino acids. After removal of 4 bases from V and 0 bases from J, the junction contained 8 bases not matched to a gene. The germline V gene encodes CDR1 SGHDT and CDR2 YYEEEE.

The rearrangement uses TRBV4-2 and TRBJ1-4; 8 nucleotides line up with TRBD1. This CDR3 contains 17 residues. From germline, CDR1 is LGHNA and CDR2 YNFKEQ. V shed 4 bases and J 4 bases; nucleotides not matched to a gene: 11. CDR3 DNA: TGTGCCAGCAGCCTTCCAGGGGGCCGCCCCTTTAATGAAAAACTGTTTTTT. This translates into CASSLPGGRPFNEKLFF.